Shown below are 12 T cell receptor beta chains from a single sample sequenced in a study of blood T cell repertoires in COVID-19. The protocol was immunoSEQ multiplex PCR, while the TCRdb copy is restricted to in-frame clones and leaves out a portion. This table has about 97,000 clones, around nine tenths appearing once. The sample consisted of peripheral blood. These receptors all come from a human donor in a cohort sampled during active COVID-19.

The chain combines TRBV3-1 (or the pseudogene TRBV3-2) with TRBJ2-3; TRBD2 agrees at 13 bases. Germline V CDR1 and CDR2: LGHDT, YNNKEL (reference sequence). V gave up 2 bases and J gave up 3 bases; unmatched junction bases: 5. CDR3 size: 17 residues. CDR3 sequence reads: CASSQRTSGGGTDTQYF. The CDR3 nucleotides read TGTGCCAGCAGCCAACGCACTAGCGGGGGGGGGACAGATACGCAGTATTTT.

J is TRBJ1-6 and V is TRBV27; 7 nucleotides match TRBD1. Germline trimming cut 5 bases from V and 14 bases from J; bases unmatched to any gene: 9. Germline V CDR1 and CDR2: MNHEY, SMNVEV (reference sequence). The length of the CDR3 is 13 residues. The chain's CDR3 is CASSQGTVSALHF. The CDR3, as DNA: TGTGCCAGCAGTCAGGGGACAGTTTCTGCCCTCCACTTT.

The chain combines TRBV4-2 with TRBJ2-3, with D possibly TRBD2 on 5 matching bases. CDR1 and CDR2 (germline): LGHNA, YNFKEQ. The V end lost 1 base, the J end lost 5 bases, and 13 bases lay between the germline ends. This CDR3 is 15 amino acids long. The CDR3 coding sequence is TGTGCCAGCAGCCAAGGACTCAAAGAGGGAGATACGCAGTATTTT. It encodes CASSQGLKEGDTQYF.

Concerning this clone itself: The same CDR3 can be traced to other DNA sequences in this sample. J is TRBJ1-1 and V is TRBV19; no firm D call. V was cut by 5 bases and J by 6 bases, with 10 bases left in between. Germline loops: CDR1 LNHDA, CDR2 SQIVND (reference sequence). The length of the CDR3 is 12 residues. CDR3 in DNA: TGTGCCAGTAGTCCTCCCTTCTCTGAAGCTTTCTTT. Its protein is CASSPPFSEAFF.

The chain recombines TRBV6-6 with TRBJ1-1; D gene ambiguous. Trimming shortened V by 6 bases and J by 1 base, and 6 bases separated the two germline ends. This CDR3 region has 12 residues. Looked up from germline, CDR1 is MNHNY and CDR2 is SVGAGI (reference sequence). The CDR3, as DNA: TGTGCCAGCAGGGAGGGGAACACTGAAGCTTTCTTT. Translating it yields CASREGNTEAFF.

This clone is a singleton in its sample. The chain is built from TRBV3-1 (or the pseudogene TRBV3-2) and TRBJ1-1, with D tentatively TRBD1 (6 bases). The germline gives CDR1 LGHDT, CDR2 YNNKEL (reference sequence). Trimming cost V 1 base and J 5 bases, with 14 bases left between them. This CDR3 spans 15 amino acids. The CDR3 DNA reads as TGTGCCAGCAGCCAAGCGGGGGGCTGGAATACTGAAGCTTTCTTT. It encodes CASSQAGGWNTEAFF.

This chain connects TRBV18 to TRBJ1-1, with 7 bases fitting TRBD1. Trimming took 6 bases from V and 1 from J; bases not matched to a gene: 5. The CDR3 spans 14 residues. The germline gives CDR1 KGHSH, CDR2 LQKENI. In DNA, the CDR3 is TGTGCCAGCTCCCGACAGGGAGAGAACACTGAAGCTTTCTTT. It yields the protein CASSRQGENTEAFF.

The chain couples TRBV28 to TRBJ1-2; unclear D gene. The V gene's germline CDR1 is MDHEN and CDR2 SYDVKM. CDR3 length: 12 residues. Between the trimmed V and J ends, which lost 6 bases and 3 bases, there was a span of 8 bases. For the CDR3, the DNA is TGTGCCAGCAGCCTACCCGACTATGGCTACACCTTC. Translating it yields CASSLPDYGYTF.

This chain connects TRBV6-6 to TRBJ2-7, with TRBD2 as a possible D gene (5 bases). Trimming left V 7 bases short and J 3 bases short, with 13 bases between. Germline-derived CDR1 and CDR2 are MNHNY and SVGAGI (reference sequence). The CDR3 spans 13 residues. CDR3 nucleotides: TGTGCCAGCACCCTTAGCGTTAACTACGAGCAGTACTTC. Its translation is CASTLSVNYEQYF.

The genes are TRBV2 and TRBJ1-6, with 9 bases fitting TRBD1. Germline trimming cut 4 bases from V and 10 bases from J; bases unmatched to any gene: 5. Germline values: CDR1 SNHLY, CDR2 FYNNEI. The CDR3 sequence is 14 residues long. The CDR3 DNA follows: TGTGCCAGCAGTGTTAGGACAGGGGTCTCACCCCTCCACTTT. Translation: CASSVRTGVSPLHF.

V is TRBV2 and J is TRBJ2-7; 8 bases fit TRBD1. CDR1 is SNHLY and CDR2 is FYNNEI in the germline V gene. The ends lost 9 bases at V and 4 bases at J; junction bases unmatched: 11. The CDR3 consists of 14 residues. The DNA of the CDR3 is TGTGCCAGTGGGGGAGGACAGGGAAAGTACGAGCAGTACTTC. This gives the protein CASGGGQGKYEQYF.

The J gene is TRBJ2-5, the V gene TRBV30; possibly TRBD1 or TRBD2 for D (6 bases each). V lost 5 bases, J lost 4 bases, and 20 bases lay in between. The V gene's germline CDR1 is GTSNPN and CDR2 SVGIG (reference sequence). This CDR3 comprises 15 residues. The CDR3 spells CAWGGPSALGETQYF. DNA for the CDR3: TGTGCCTGGGGGGGGCCTAGCGCCCTTGGAGAGACCCAGTACTTC.